The next 23 T cell receptor beta chains were all read from a single sample in a study of T cell responses to AZD1222 COVID-19 vaccine. The repertoire was sequenced with immunoSEQ multiplex PCR; TCRdb's copy has only in-frame clones and lacks some. This table has some 150,000 clones, over 90% appearing once. The material sequenced was peripheral blood, taken on day 0 of AZD1222 vaccination. The source of these receptors is an adult in good health.

The CDR3 nucleotides read TGCGCCAGCAGCCCTCGGGGGTTGGCTAGCGGAGGCTACAATGAGCAGTTCTTC. It codes for CASSPRGLASGGYNEQFF. The chain links TRBV4-1 to TRBJ2-1; 7 bases map to TRBD2. Germline CDR1 MGHRA, CDR2 YSYEKL. The CDR3 runs to 18 residues. J was trimmed by 3 bases and V by 4 bases; bases with no gene match: 15.

V is TRBV2 and J is TRBJ1-1; D gene uncertain. V was clipped by 7 bases and J by 1 base, with 10 bases between them. Germline V gene data show CDR1 as SNHLY and CDR2 as FYNNEI. The CDR3 length is 13 residues. Here the CDR3 reads CASINSWNTEAFF. CDR3 DNA: TGTGCCAGCATCAATTCCTGGAACACTGAAGCTTTCTTT.

CDR3 region: CASSYMKGAGYGYTF. CDR3 sequence (DNA): TGTGCCAGCAGTTATATGAAAGGGGCAGGCTATGGCTACACCTTC. The chain has TRBV27 and TRBJ1-2, with D perhaps TRBD1 (5 bases). Trimming cost V 4 bases and J 4 bases, with 16 bases left between them. Germline V lookup: CDR1 MNHEY, CDR2 SMNVEV (reference sequence). This CDR3 comprises 15 residues.

This clone was seen a single time. The chain combines TRBV6-2 or TRBV6-3 with TRBJ2-7; D gene unclear. CDR1 is MNHEY and CDR2 is SVGEGT in the germline V gene. CDR3 size: 15 residues. Trimming took 0 bases from V and 3 from J, leaving 12 bases between them. CDR3 nucleotide sequence: TGTGCCAGCAGTTACTCGAGGTTAGAGAACTACGAGCAGTACTTC. It yields the protein CASSYSRLENYEQYF.

The rearrangement links TRBV11-2 to TRBJ2-5; 7 bases are shared with TRBD1. The CDR3 has 15 residues. Germline V gene lookup returns CDR1 SGHAT and CDR2 FQNNGV. V lost 4 bases and J lost 1; bases outside the gene matches: 6. The CDR3 DNA follows: TGTGCCAGCAGCTCGATGGGACAGAGCCAAGAGACCCAGTACTTC. This translates into CASSSMGQSQETQYF.

V usage is TRBV5-1 and J usage is TRBJ1-4, with D unclear. From germline, CDR1 is SGHRS and CDR2 YFSETQ. The CDR3 is made up of 16 amino acids. The V gene lost 0 bases and the J gene lost 2 bases, with 11 bases spanning the gap. The CDR3 DNA reads TGCGCCAGCAGCTTGGAAGTTATTGGGACTAATGAAAAACTGTTTTTT. Residues: CASSLEVIGTNEKLFF.

Here the CDR3 reads CASSRDTDPNEKLFF. CDR3 nucleotide sequence: TGTGCCAGCAGCCGTGACACAGATCCCAATGAAAAACTGTTTTTT. V and J are TRBV5-4 and TRBJ1-4, with D hard to call. Trimming cost V 4 bases and J 5 bases, with 15 bases left between them. This CDR3 is built from 15 residues. Germline V CDR1 and CDR2: SGHNT, YYREEE (reference sequence).

This rearrangement joins TRBV25-1 to TRBJ1-4, with TRBD1 as a possible D gene (6 bases). Germline loops: CDR1 MGHDK, CDR2 SYGVNS. The V gene lost 2 bases and the J gene lost 8 bases, with 18 bases spanning the gap. CDR3 size: 16 residues. The CDR3 region is CASSETRTGRGEKLFF. In DNA, the CDR3 is TGTGCCAGCAGTGAAACCCGAACAGGGCGGGGGGAAAAACTGTTTTTT.

The chain joins TRBV7-9 to TRBJ2-7; 8 bases line up with TRBD2. The CDR3 runs 13 residues. Germline trimming cut 6 bases from V and 1 base from J; bases unmatched to any gene: 2. Germline V gene data show CDR1 as SEHNR and CDR2 as FQNEAQ (reference sequence). Here the CDR3 reads CASRGLASYEQYF. CDR3 coding DNA: TGTGCCAGCAGAGGACTAGCATCCTACGAGCAGTACTTC.

The J gene is TRBJ1-1, the V gene TRBV2; 9 nucleotides align to TRBD1. The CDR3 covers 17 residues. Germline V CDR1 and CDR2: SNHLY, FYNNEI. Trimming removed 6 bases from V and 0 bases from J; junction bases left unmatched: 11. The CDR3 is CASRAPGQGRMNTEAFF. Here the CDR3 DNA reads TGTGCCAGCAGAGCACCGGGACAGGGACGAATGAACACTGAAGCTTTCTTT.

The chain combines TRBV21-1 with TRBJ1-2. TRBV21-1 is labeled a pseudogene. The CDR3 runs to 14 residues. In nucleotides, the CDR3 is TGTGCCAGCAGCAACATGGGGGAGTTCTATGGCTACACCTTC. Its translation: CASSNMGEFYGYTF.

Only a few counts were recorded for this clone. The chain links TRBV10-3 to TRBJ2-2, with 8 bases matching TRBD2. The CDR3 length is 14 residues. The V gene's germline CDR1 is ENHRY and CDR2 SYGVKD. V was clipped by 9 bases and J by 0 bases; unmatched bases: 3. For the CDR3, the DNA is TGTGCCATGCTCGGGGGGGCGAACACCGGGGAGCTGTTTTTT. Amino acids: CAMLGGANTGELFF.

This chain uses TRBV6-1 with TRBJ1-1, with TRBD1 as a possible D gene (6 bases). Between the trimmed V and J ends, which lost 4 bases and 0 bases, there was a span of 15 bases. This CDR3 has 16 residues. Germline CDR1 reads MNHNS; CDR2 reads SASEGT. The CDR3, as DNA: TGTGCCAGCAGTGGGGGGCCAGGACACATGAACACTGAAGCTTTCTTT. It codes for CASSGGPGHMNTEAFF.

This clone is labeled as large. The gene calls are TRBV19 and TRBJ1-5, with 7 bases matching TRBD1. V shed 7 bases and J 2 bases; nucleotides not matched to a gene: 8. The CDR3 runs to 15 residues. Germline assignment: CDR1 LNHDA and CDR2 SQIVND (reference sequence). This chain's CDR3 is CASTRQGTGNQPQHF. As DNA, the CDR3 is TGTGCCAGTACCAGACAGGGAACGGGCAATCAGCCCCAGCATTTT.

This chain uses TRBV21-1 with TRBJ1-6. TRBV21-1 is described as a pseudogene. This CDR3 contains 12 residues. This chain's CDR3 is CASSKVVSPLHF. DNA for the CDR3: TGTGCCAGCAGCAAAGTGGTTTCACCCCTCCACTTT.

The chain recombines TRBV24-1 with TRBJ2-1; D is unresolved. This CDR3 has 13 residues. CDR1 and CDR2 (germline): KGHDR, SFDVKD. The germline V and J ends were trimmed by 2 bases and 6 bases, with 7 bases remaining between them. The CDR3 reads CATSDWGSNEQFF. CDR3 coding DNA: TGTGCCACCAGTGATTGGGGATCCAATGAGCAGTTCTTC.

The genes are TRBV25-1 and TRBJ1-5; 7 nucleotides agree with TRBD1. Losses at the gene ends were 3 bases for V and 1 base for J; bases not matched to a gene: 0. The V gene's germline CDR1 is MGHDK and CDR2 SYGVNS. The CDR3 is 14 amino acids. The CDR3 DNA is TGTGCCAGCAGTGAGGGACAGAGCAATCAGCCCCAGCATTTT. Its translation is CASSEGQSNQPQHF.

The chain combines TRBV19 with TRBJ1-6, with 7 positions matching TRBD1. The CDR3 contains 13 residues. The V gene end was trimmed by 11 bases and the J gene end by 9 bases; junction bases not matched to a gene: 10. The V gene's germline CDR1 is LNHDA and CDR2 SQIVND (reference sequence). The CDR3 spells CAGRDRESSPLHF. The CDR3 DNA sequence: TGTGCCGGACGAGACAGGGAAAGTTCACCCCTCCACTTT.

This chain connects TRBV4-1 to TRBJ2-1; D not resolved. The CDR3 spans 15 residues. The V gene's germline CDR1 is MGHRA and CDR2 YSYEKL. The V end was cut by 2 bases, the J end by 4 bases, with 12 bases between. CDR3 coding DNA: TGCGCCAGCAGCCAAAATCACGGACCGTACAATGAGCAGTTCTTC. Translating gives CASSQNHGPYNEQFF.

The chain couples TRBV5-5 to TRBJ2-3, with D uncertain. Germline V CDR1 and CDR2: SGHKS, YYEKEE (reference sequence). CDR3 length equals 16 residues. V lost 4 bases, J lost 4 bases, and 19 bases lay in between. The CDR3 reads CASSPTDRYLSDTQYF. In nucleotides, the CDR3 is TGTGCCAGCAGCCCGACCGATAGGTACCTATCAGATACGCAGTATTTT.

V gene TRBV18 combines with J gene TRBJ1-1; D may be TRBD1 (5 bases). The V gene's germline CDR1 is KGHSH and CDR2 LQKENI. Trimming shortened V by 2 bases and J by 4 bases, and 8 bases separated the two germline ends. This CDR3 spans 13 amino acids. CDR3 nucleotide sequence: TGTGCCAGCTCACCAACCCAGGGCACTGAAGCTTTCTTT. As protein: CASSPTQGTEAFF.

The chain couples TRBV2 to TRBJ1-3; D is perhaps TRBD1 (5 bases). Trimming shortened V by 4 bases and J by 4 bases, and 17 bases separated the two germline ends. Germline CDR1 and CDR2: SNHLY and FYNNEI. This CDR3 has 16 amino acids. This chain's CDR3 is CASSVLKWGSGNTIYF. CDR3 coding DNA: TGTGCCAGCAGTGTGCTTAAATGGGGGTCGGGAAACACCATATATTTT. Based on the CDR3 plus reference TRBV2 and TRBJ1-3, the full variable domain is EPEVTQTPSHQVTQMGQEVILRCVPISNHLYFYWYRQILGQKVEFLVSFYNNEISEKSEIFDDQFSVERPDGSNFTLKIRSTKLEDSAMYFCASSVLKWGSGNTIYFGEGSWLTVV.

The chain recombines TRBV12-3 or TRBV12-4 with TRBJ2-2; D gene uncertain. The CDR3 sequence is 13 residues long. Trimming stripped 4 bases from V and 0 bases from J, with 3 bases between. The CDR3 loop reads CASSYTNTGELFF. Written as DNA, the CDR3 is TGTGCCAGCAGTTACACGAACACCGGGGAGCTGTTTTTT.